These 29 T cell receptor beta chains originate from one sample sequenced in a study of T cells after yellow fever vaccination (dated by TCRdb to the late 2010s). Library preparation was by 5' RACE. Instrument used: Illumina NovaSeq 6000. The public reads were reanalyzed by TCRdb: fastp trimming at Q25, MiXCR alignment, in-frame beta chains only. When rows share a CDR3 protein, they turn into one entry using the most common DNA and genes. The sample table records a few hundred thousand distinct CDR3 sequences; 3.6% of these occur just once. The top ten constitute about 25% of the sample. Sample treatment or condition, as interpreted from the label and publication: live attenuated yellow fever vaccine strain. The source was PBMCs, collected on the day of the yellow fever booster vaccination. All receptors derive from a man younger than 35 who received the YFV17D yellow fever vaccine.

This clonotype has more than one count but fewer than ten. The CDR3 DNA follows: TGTGCCAGCAGTGTCGGTTGGGGTTCTGGCGTTGGCTACACCTTC. Its protein product is CASSVGWGSGVGYTF. The chain recombines TRBV25-1 with TRBJ1-2; D ambiguous. The germline V gene has CDR1 MGHDK and CDR2 SYGVNS. V lost 4 bases, J lost 7 bases, and 19 bases lay in between. The CDR3 has 15 residues.

This clonotype was seen ten or more times. The rearrangement uses TRBV20-1 and TRBJ2-7; 7 nucleotides line up with TRBD2. The CDR3 contains 17 residues. V gave up 2 bases and J gave up 3 bases; unmatched junction bases: 16. CDR1 is DFQATT and CDR2 is SNEGSKA in the germline V gene (reference sequence). CDR3 nucleotide sequence: TGCAGTGCTAGAAATCCCGGTCTGGGGGGGGAAGGCTACGAGCAGTACTTC. Residues: CSARNPGLGGEGYEQYF.

This clonotype has ten or more counts. This sequence joins TRBV19 and TRBJ2-7; 8 nucleotides agree with TRBD1. V lost 5 bases, J lost 3 bases, and 9 bases stayed unmatched. CDR3 size: 15 residues. In germline, CDR1 is LNHDA, CDR2 SQIVND (reference sequence). CDR3 residues: CASSYSTGGIYEQYF. The CDR3 DNA sequence: TGTGCCAGTAGTTACTCCACAGGGGGAATCTACGAGCAGTACTTC.

The V call is TRBV7-2, the J call TRBJ2-5, with 14 bases aligning to TRBD2. Germline V gives CDR1 SGHTA, CDR2 FQGNSA. V dropped 4 bases and J dropped 5; count of bases not matched to a gene: 9. The CDR3 is 17 amino acids. CDR3 protein: CASSSGRGLAGAETQYF. The CDR3 region has the DNA TGTGCCAGCAGCTCCGGGAGGGGACTAGCGGGGGCGGAGACCCAGTACTTC. Complete variable domain (other parts from reference TRBV7-2 and TRBJ2-5): GAGVSQSPSNKVTEKGKDVELRCDPISGHTALYWYRQSLGQGLEFLIYFQGNSAPDKSGLPSDRFSAERTGGSVSTLTIQRTQQEDSAVYLCASSSGRGLAGAETQYFGPGTRLLVL.

The chain uses TRBV5-1 and TRBJ1-1; D unresolved. With 3 bases removed from V and 3 bases from J, the gap between germline ends came to 12 bases. Germline lookup yields CDR1 SGHRS and CDR2 YFSETQ. The CDR3 extends over 14 amino acids. CDR3 protein: CASSWAPGDTEAFF. CDR3 bases: TGCGCCAGCAGCTGGGCCCCCGGGGACACTGAAGCTTTCTTT.

Ten or more counts support this clonotype. This rearrangement joins TRBV4-1 to TRBJ2-2; D is perhaps TRBD2 (5 bases). The CDR3 loop spans 13 amino acids. CDR1 and CDR2 from the germline V gene are MGHRA and YSYEKL. V lost 5 bases and J lost 2, with 6 bases in between. Here the CDR3 reads CASSGRNTGELFF. The CDR3 bases are TGCGCCAGCAGCGGGAGAAACACCGGGGAGCTGTTTTTT.

This clonotype was found many times. The CDR3 sequence: CASSDGPAGGPDTQYF. Here the CDR3 DNA reads TGTGCCAGCAGTGACGGCCCAGCGGGGGGACCAGATACGCAGTATTTT. The chain couples TRBV6-4 to TRBJ2-3; 9 nucleotides agree with TRBD2. The CDR3 totals 16 residues. CDR1 is MRHNA and CDR2 is SNTAGT in the germline V gene. Trimming cost V 2 bases and J 4 bases; bases outside gene matches: 7.

This clonotype was seen a few times. This rearrangement joins TRBV29-1 to TRBJ2-3; 13 nucleotides agree with TRBD2. The V and J ends lost 2 bases and 3 bases, in that order; junction bases with no gene match: 8. This CDR3 is built from 17 residues. Looked up from germline, CDR1 is SQVTM and CDR2 is ANQGSEA. CDR3 residues: CSVEYQLAGGLTDTQYF. CDR3 sequence (DNA): TGCAGCGTTGAATACCAACTAGCGGGGGGGCTTACAGATACGCAGTATTTT.

In its sample, this clonotype was seen many times. The chain recombines TRBV6-2 or TRBV6-3 with TRBJ2-2; weak D call: TRBD1 (5 bases). The V end was cut by 6 bases, the J end by 5 bases, with 10 bases between. Germline CDR1 and CDR2: MNHEY and SVGEGT. CDR3 length: 13 amino acids. The CDR3 spells CASRPQATGELFF. DNA of the CDR3: TGTGCCAGCAGGCCACAGGCGACCGGGGAGCTGTTTTTT.

The chain uses TRBV7-2 and TRBJ1-1; 8 nucleotides line up with TRBD1. V lost 3 bases to trimming and J lost 4 bases; unmatched junction nucleotides: 4. The length of the CDR3 is 14 residues. Germline V gives CDR1 SGHTA, CDR2 FQGNSA. CDR3: CASSLWTGSTEAFF. For the CDR3, the DNA is TGTGCCAGCAGCTTGTGGACAGGGAGCACTGAAGCTTTCTTT.

This clonotype appeared a few times. This chain links TRBV5-1 with TRBJ2-3; 7 bases agree with TRBD2. Germline CDR1 is SGHRS and CDR2 is YFSETQ. V gave up 0 bases and J gave up 6 bases; unmatched junction bases: 4. The CDR3 runs to 14 residues. The CDR3 DNA follows: TGCGCCAGCAGCTTGGGGGTCGGGAGGGATACGCAGTATTTT. Amino acids: CASSLGVGRDTQYF.

This clonotype was counted ten times or more. The V gene is TRBV10-1, the J gene TRBJ2-2; 10 positions match TRBD1. The CDR3 is 14 residues long. The V and J ends lost 4 bases and 4 bases, in that order; junction bases with no gene match: 0. Germline CDR1 reads WNHNN; CDR2 reads SYGVQD (reference sequence). The chain's CDR3 is CASSGTGGTGELFF. The CDR3 DNA follows: TGCGCCAGCAGTGGGACAGGGGGCACCGGGGAGCTGTTTTTT.

This clonotype was found a few times. The genes are TRBV5-1 and TRBJ2-6; D remains unclear. Trimming pared 4 bases from V and 4 bases from J, leaving 12 bases between. The CDR3 has 15 amino acids. CDR1 is SGHRS, CDR2 YFSETQ, per germline. In DNA, the CDR3 is TGCGCCAGCAGCCCGGAAGTGGCCGGGGCCAACGTCCTGACTTTC. Amino acid sequence: CASSPEVAGANVLTF. The full variable domain, rest sourced from reference TRBV5-1 and TRBJ2-6, is KAGVTQTPRYLIKTRGQQVTLSCSPISGHRSVSWYQQTPGQGLQFLFEYFSETQRNKGNFPGRFSGRQFSNSRSEMNVSTLELGDSALYLCASSPEVAGANVLTFGAGSRLTVL.

The rearrangement joins TRBV7-2 to TRBJ2-5; TRBD1 matches at 8 bases. Trimming took 4 bases from V and 4 from J; bases not matched to a gene: 5. The germline gives CDR1 SGHTA, CDR2 FQGNSA. The CDR3 runs to 14 residues. The CDR3 loop is CASSSYGQGETQYF. The CDR3 DNA is TGTGCCAGCAGCTCCTACGGACAGGGAGAGACCCAGTACTTC. The full variable domain, completed using reference TRBV7-2 and TRBJ2-5, is GAGVSQSPSNKVTEKGKDVELRCDPISGHTALYWYRQSLGQGLEFLIYFQGNSAPDKSGLPSDRFSAERTGGSVSTLTIQRTQQEDSAVYLCASSSYGQGETQYFGPGTRLLVL.

Many counts were recorded for this clonotype. This rearrangement joins TRBV7-7 to TRBJ2-3, with D possibly matching TRBD1 (6 bases). The V gene lost 1 base and the J gene lost 6 bases, with 11 bases spanning the gap. Germline values: CDR1 SSHAT, CDR2 FNYEAQ (reference sequence). The CDR3 is 14 amino acids. CDR3 sequence reads: CASSLGQGLDTQYF. DNA for the CDR3: TGTGCCAGCAGCTTAGGGCAGGGGTTGGATACGCAGTATTTT.

The chain carries TRBV4-2 and TRBJ2-7; TRBD1 matches 12 bases. The CDR3 is 16 amino acids. Trimming removed 3 bases from V and 2 bases from J; junction bases left unmatched: 5. CDR1 is LGHNA, CDR2 YNFKEQ, per germline. The CDR3 DNA reads as TGTGCCAGCAGCCAGGGACAGGGGGCCGGCACCTACGAGCAGTACTTC. This encodes CASSQGQGAGTYEQYF.

This clonotype was seen at least ten times. J is TRBJ2-5 and V is TRBV7-9, with D maybe TRBD1 (5 bases). The germline gives CDR1 SEHNR, CDR2 FQNEAQ (reference sequence). V lost 1 base to trimming and J lost 13 bases, with 13 bases between them. The CDR3 length is 12 residues. The CDR3 region is CASSLELGARYF. The DNA of the CDR3 is TGTGCCAGCAGCTTAGAATTAGGGGCGCGGTACTTC.

This clonotype has just a few counts. This chain links TRBV12-3 or TRBV12-4 with TRBJ1-1, with D maybe TRBD1 (5 bases). Trimming stripped 3 bases from V and 5 bases from J, with 13 bases between. The CDR3 is 14 residues long. The CDR3 DNA is TGTGCCAGCAGTTTTTACGGGGGTGAGACTGAAGCTTTCTTT. This codes for CASSFYGGETEAFF.

This chain connects TRBV12-3 or TRBV12-4 to TRBJ2-3, with 10 bases fitting TRBD2. J lost 9 bases, V lost 6 bases, and 15 bases had no gene match. The CDR3 length is 16 residues. CDR3 sequence: CASSGSSGGVVGTQYF. CDR3 nucleotides: TGTGCCAGCAGCGGATCTAGCGGGGGTGTGGTCGGGACGCAGTATTTT.

This clonotype was seen only a few times. The gene calls are TRBV10-3 and TRBJ1-1; tentative D call: TRBD1 (5 bases). Trimming left V 9 bases short and J 2 bases short, with 16 bases between. This CDR3 is built from 14 residues. Germline lookup yields CDR1 ENHRY and CDR2 SYGVKD. The CDR3 sequence: CAIKTGGVNTEAFF. CDR3 in DNA: TGTGCCATTAAGACGGGGGGGGTAAACACTGAAGCTTTCTTT.

This chain links TRBV20-1 with TRBJ1-5; a weak D match, TRBD1 (5 bases). CDR1 is DFQATT and CDR2 is SNEGSKA in the germline V gene (reference sequence). Trimming removed 4 bases from V and 6 bases from J, with 10 bases in between. This CDR3 region has 12 residues. The chain's CDR3 is CSANEGLQPQHF. The CDR3 DNA reads as TGCAGTGCTAATGAGGGACTTCAGCCCCAGCATTTT.

V gene TRBV6-6 combines with J gene TRBJ1-2; TRBD1 aligns across 7 bases. With 4 bases clipped from V and 8 bases from J, the junction kept 10 bases outside the gene matches. The CDR3 extends over 14 amino acids. CDR1 MNHNY and CDR2 SVGAGI come from the germline V gene (reference sequence). This chain's CDR3 is CASSSGTVIRGYTF. For the CDR3, the DNA is TGTGCCAGCAGTTCCGGGACAGTCATTCGCGGCTACACCTTC.

This clonotype has a count of ten or more. This chain joins TRBV29-1 and TRBJ2-1; D is uncertain. The V gene's germline CDR1 is SQVTM and CDR2 ANQGSEA. The CDR3 sequence is 10 residues long. The V end lost 3 bases, the J end lost 7 bases, and 4 bases lay between the germline ends. In DNA form, the CDR3 reads TGCAGCGTTGATCATAATGAGCAGTTCTTC. It codes for CSVDHNEQFF.

This clonotype was picked up many times. CDR3 DNA: TGTGCCAGCAGCCCGAGTTCAGGGGGCAACTATGGCTACACCTTC. Residues: CASSPSSGGNYGYTF. V usage is TRBV7-3 and J usage is TRBJ1-2; TRBD1 aligns across 8 bases. The CDR3 is made up of 15 amino acids. Germline values: CDR1 SGHTA, CDR2 FQGTGA. Trimming cost V 5 bases and J 2 bases; bases outside gene matches: 7.

This clonotype was picked up many times. V is TRBV3-1 and J is TRBJ1-2; unclear D gene. This CDR3 is 13 amino acids long. V shed 4 bases and J shed 4 bases, with 10 bases lying between them. The germline V gene encodes CDR1 LGHDT and CDR2 YNNKEL (reference sequence). CDR3 in amino acids: CASSRSGAYGYTF. As DNA, the CDR3 is TGTGCCAGCAGCCGTTCAGGAGCCTATGGCTACACCTTC.

In this sample, this clonotype turned up many times. The rearrangement links TRBV6-5 to TRBJ1-3; no reliable D call. Looked up from germline, CDR1 is MNHEY and CDR2 is SVGAGI. The germline V and J ends were trimmed by 0 bases and 2 bases, with 5 bases remaining between them. The CDR3 sequence is 14 residues long. CDR3 in amino acids: CASSYSGTGNTIYF. CDR3 DNA: TGTGCCAGCAGTTACTCGGGGACTGGAAACACCATATATTTT.

V usage is TRBV4-1 and J usage is TRBJ2-7; D remains ambiguous. The V gene's germline CDR1 is MGHRA and CDR2 YSYEKL. Trimming left V 3 bases short and J 4 bases short, with 10 bases between. The CDR3 is 13 amino acids. The CDR3 protein is CASSQKPLYEQYF. In nucleotides, the CDR3 is TGCGCCAGCAGCCAGAAACCCCTTTACGAGCAGTACTTC.

This clonotype appeared many times. V and J are TRBV11-2 and TRBJ2-5; 11 bases agree with TRBD1. V shed 1 base, J shed 4 bases, and the junction held 5 bases outside the gene matches. Germline CDR1 reads SGHAT; CDR2 reads FQNNGV. The CDR3 spans 16 residues. The CDR3: CASSLGRTGGAETQYF. Here the CDR3 DNA reads TGTGCCAGCAGCTTAGGGAGGACAGGGGGCGCAGAGACCCAGTACTTC.

This clonotype was seen more than once but under ten times. The rearrangement links TRBV20-1 to TRBJ1-5; a possible D gene is TRBD1 (5 bases). Trimming cost V 4 bases and J 0 bases, with 13 bases left between them. This CDR3 spans 15 amino acids. Germline V gene lookup returns CDR1 DFQATT and CDR2 SNEGSKA (reference sequence). The CDR3 nucleotides are TGCAGTGCTACAGAGGGGTTTTATAGCAATCAGCCCCAGCATTTT. This gives the protein CSATEGFYSNQPQHF.